This T cell receptor (beta chain) was captured in a study of blood T cell repertoires in COVID-19. The wider study: Samples representing acute and convalescent COVID-19 were sourced from the United States, Italy and Spain. In each case, the material was cDNA or gDNA derived from T cells, B-cell-depleted T cells, or PBMCs.

Trimming left V 4 bases short and J 7 bases short, with 14 bases between. Germline V gene lookup returns CDR1 LGHDT and CDR2 YNNKEL (reference sequence). CDR3 length: 14 residues. Original processing methods: The assay estimated nucleated cells by amplifying reference gene primers. TCRdb's table, derived via immunoSEQ multiplex PCR, lists solely in-frame clones and lacks some. That table supplies the V and J calls and clone size; D and trimming were determined from the DNA. Of more than 85,000 clones in the sample, about 80% are singletons; the top ten hold 4% to 5%. The sample consisted of peripheral blood. The chain is built from TRBV3-1 (or the pseudogene TRBV3-2) and TRBJ1-3; TRBD1 might be the D (5 bases). The receptor comes from a woman between 45 and 65 years old with acute or convalescent COVID-19. CDR3 in amino acids: CASSPQGLGNTIYF. The DNA of the CDR3 is TGTGCCAGCAGCCCTCAGGGACTGGGGAACACCATATATTTT.